These 24 T cell receptor beta chains originate from one sample sequenced in a study of patients and donors after allogeneic stem cell transplantation (dated by TCRdb to 2020 to 2022). Library preparation was by RT-PCR. Data came from a NextSeq 550. TCRdb's own reprocessing of the public reads used fastp at Q25 and MiXCR and kept productive beta chains. CDR3 protein sequences are deduplicated, and each keeps its most common genes and DNA. This sample lists fewer than 75,000 distinct CDR3 sequences; more than 10% were detected once. The ten largest clones capture more than 25% of the sample. Sample: blood, either unsorted or a sorted T cell fraction (not recorded which). These receptor sequences come from a human donor who was either an allogeneic HSCT recipient or a stem cell or donor lymphocyte infusion donor (not recorded which). It is not recorded whose cells these are; they may come from a transplant donor.

The sample holds a few counts of this clonotype. The chain employs TRBV2 and TRBJ2-1; no clear D gene. Per the germline V gene, CDR1 is SNHLY and CDR2 is FYNNEI. The CDR3 length is 14 residues. CDR3 loop: CAGRAGRDYNEQFF. CDR3 coding DNA: TGTGCAGGACGGGCAGGAAGGGACTACAATGAGCAGTTCTTC.

This clonotype showed up many times. This sequence joins TRBV3-1 and TRBJ1-5; 11 bases are a match to TRBD1. Germline V gives CDR1 LGHDT, CDR2 YNNKEL (reference sequence). The CDR3 covers 15 residues. The junction had 5 bases not matched to a gene; V was cut back by 4 bases and J by 6 bases. CDR3 DNA: TGTGCCAGCAGCCTCGGACAGGGGGCGGGTCAGCCCCAGCATTTT. This codes for CASSLGQGAGQPQHF.

The rearrangement joins TRBV3-1 to TRBJ1-4, with D maybe TRBD1 (6 bases). The CDR3 is 16 amino acids. The germline CDR1 and CDR2 sequences are LGHDT and YNNKEL (reference sequence). The V end was cut by 0 bases, the J end by 3 bases, with 11 bases between. CDR3 nucleotides: TGTGCCAGCAGCCAAGAAAGGGGGGGGTCTAATGAAAAACTGTTTTTT. Residues: CASSQERGGSNEKLFF.

This rearrangement joins TRBV6-6 to TRBJ1-5; possible D gene TRBD1, 5 bases. Germline lookup yields CDR1 MNHNY and CDR2 SVGAGI (reference sequence). The V end was cut by 8 bases, the J end by 3 bases, with 20 bases between. This CDR3 has 16 residues. DNA for the CDR3: TGTGCCAGCTTTCTGGGGCAGGCCGGGTCCAATCAGCCCCAGCATTTT. Translated, it gives CASFLGQAGSNQPQHF.

Points on this clonotype: One end of the junction is discordant with germline, which a read error may explain. CDR3 coding DNA: TGTGCCAGCAGTTACGGTCCCGGGACAGGGCCCTTAAGCCAAGAGTCCCAGTACTTC. This encodes CASSYGPGTGPLSQESQYF. This chain links TRBV6-5 with TRBJ2-5; 9 nucleotides line up with TRBD1. This CDR3 spans 19 amino acids. CDR1 and CDR2 from the germline V gene are MNHEY and SVGAGI.

The sample holds a few counts of this clonotype. The chain combines TRBV15 with TRBJ2-1, with 10 bases that match TRBD2. Trimming at V came to 6 bases and at J to 9 bases, leaving 8 bases not matched to a gene. The CDR3 runs 14 residues. Germline CDR1 LNHNV, CDR2 YYDKDF (reference sequence). CDR3: CATSVLAGASEQFF. The CDR3, as DNA: TGTGCCACCAGTGTTCTAGCGGGGGCTAGTGAGCAGTTCTTC.

The V and J genes are TRBV21-1 and TRBJ1-2. TRBV21-1 is flagged as a pseudogene. CDR3 length: 13 residues. The CDR3 bases are TGTGCCAGCAGGGGCAGGGCTAACTATGGCTACACCTTC. Translation: CASRGRANYGYTF.

This clonotype was found many times. V gene TRBV12-3 or TRBV12-4 combines with J gene TRBJ1-2; 11 bases map to TRBD1. The junction had 7 bases not matched to a gene; V was cut back by 6 bases and J by 7 bases. CDR3 length: 14 residues. The CDR3 DNA sequence: TGTGCCAGCAGAGGGGACAGGGGGGTGCGTGGCTACACCTTC. Protein: CASRGDRGVRGYTF.

This clonotype has only a few counts. This chain joins TRBV25-1 and TRBJ2-7; D remains unclear. There are 13 residues in the CDR3. The V gene lost 6 bases and the J gene lost 5 bases, with 14 bases spanning the gap. Germline loops: CDR1 MGHDK, CDR2 SYGVNS. The CDR3 coding sequence is TGTGCCAGCAGAAAGGTAGGCGGCAACGAGCAGTACTTC. Its translation is CASRKVGGNEQYF.

This clonotype was seen only a few times. The rearrangement links TRBV5-5 to TRBJ2-7, with 8 bases aligning to TRBD2. The CDR3 spans 15 residues. Trimming cost V 4 bases and J 5 bases; bases outside gene matches: 11. From germline, CDR1 is SGHKS and CDR2 YYEKEE (reference sequence). As DNA, the CDR3 is TGTGCCAGCAGCCCCGTTGTCGGGAGGGCCGACGAGCAGTACTTC. Translated, it gives CASSPVVGRADEQYF.

This clonotype came up a few times. The CDR3 nucleotides read TGTGCCAGCAGTTTAATAAAATCCCACAAATGGGAGACCCAGTACTTC. Protein: CASSLIKSHKWETQYF. The rearrangement uses TRBV27 and TRBJ2-5; no reliable D call. CDR1 MNHEY and CDR2 SMNVEV come from the germline V gene (reference sequence). The length of the CDR3 is 16 residues. V was clipped by 2 bases and J by 5 bases, with 18 bases between them.

The V and J genes are TRBV6-1 and TRBJ1-5; no clear D. The CDR3 has 14 amino acids. Trimming stripped 1 base from V and 3 bases from J, with 7 bases between. Germline assignment: CDR1 MNHNS and CDR2 SASEGT. The CDR3 nucleotides are TGTGCCAGCAGTGAAGTAAACTACAATCAGCCCCAGCATTTT. Amino acid sequence: CASSEVNYNQPQHF.

The chain uses TRBV12-3 or TRBV12-4 and TRBJ1-2; TRBD1 matches at 7 bases. The J segment lost 4 bases and the V segment lost 7 bases, leaving 3 bases of the junction unmatched. This CDR3 is built from 12 residues. This chain's CDR3 is CASNRDSYGYTF. DNA of the CDR3: TGTGCCAGCAATCGGGACAGCTATGGCTACACCTTC.

This clonotype has a handful of counts. This rearrangement joins TRBV27 to TRBJ2-3; D is undetermined. CDR1 and CDR2 from the germline V gene are MNHEY and SMNVEV (reference sequence). The V and J ends lost 6 bases and 3 bases respectively, with 10 bases between them. The CDR3 is 13 residues long. The CDR3: CASSSRRTDTQYF. The CDR3 DNA follows: TGTGCCAGCAGCTCAAGACGAACAGATACGCAGTATTTT.

This clonotype was observed many times. The chain carries TRBV6-5 and TRBJ1-2, with TRBD1 as a possible D gene (5 bases). Trimming pared 0 bases from V and 11 bases from J, leaving 13 bases between. Germline assignment: CDR1 MNHEY and CDR2 SVGAGI. The length of the CDR3 is 13 residues. CDR3 sequence: CASSYSPQGEYTF. The CDR3 DNA reads TGTGCCAGCAGTTACTCGCCCCAGGGTGAATACACCTTC.

This clonotype was recorded many times. The genes are TRBV5-1 and TRBJ1-1; TRBD1 matches at 7 bases. Germline-derived CDR1 and CDR2 are SGHRS and YFSETQ. The CDR3 consists of 16 residues. Unmatched junction bases numbered 5, after V lost 0 bases and J lost 0 bases. The CDR3 DNA is TGCGCCAGCAGCTTGGGACAGGGCTTCATGAACACTGAAGCTTTCTTT. Its translation is CASSLGQGFMNTEAFF.

J is TRBJ2-7 and V is TRBV12-3 or TRBV12-4, with D perhaps matching TRBD2 (5 bases). Trimming shortened V by 2 bases and J by 3 bases, and 14 bases separated the two germline ends. The CDR3 is 15 residues long. CDR3 residues: CASSLLAPGIYEQYF. CDR3 coding DNA: TGTGCCAGCAGTTTACTGGCTCCCGGGATCTACGAGCAGTACTTC.

This clonotype was counted many times. V is TRBV10-3 and J is TRBJ1-1; D possibly corresponds to TRBD1 (5 bases). Looked up from germline, CDR1 is ENHRY and CDR2 is SYGVKD. V lost 0 bases, J lost 2 bases, and 16 bases lay in between. This CDR3 comprises 17 residues. The DNA for the CDR3 is TGTGCCATCAGTGAGTCGGGGGGACTTAATGGTAACACTGAAGCTTTCTTT. Its translation is CAISESGGLNGNTEAFF.

This chain joins TRBV10-2 and TRBJ2-1, with D maybe TRBD1 (6 bases). Trimming removed 6 bases from V and 4 bases from J, with 19 bases in between. The V gene's germline CDR1 is WSHSY and CDR2 SAAADI. This CDR3 has 16 residues. The CDR3 DNA is TGCGCCAGCAGGGGCGGGCGGACCAGGGGTTACAATGAGCAGTTCTTC. It yields the protein CASRGGRTRGYNEQFF.

The DNA of the CDR3 is TGTGCCAGCAGTTTTCAATTAGGGCAGAGCAATCAGCCCCAGCATTTT. This codes for CASSFQLGQSNQPQHF. The chain is built from TRBV12-3 or TRBV12-4 and TRBJ1-5; D call uncertain. V lost 3 bases, J lost 1 base, and 13 bases lay in between. The CDR3 has 16 residues.

A few counts support this clonotype. The chain is built from TRBV12-3 or TRBV12-4 and TRBJ2-5; no clear D gene. This CDR3 region has 13 residues. V dropped 2 bases and J dropped 5 bases, with 9 bases sitting between them. CDR3 DNA: TGTGCCAGCAGTTTAATAGGGCGGGAGACCCAGTACTTC. It encodes CASSLIGRETQYF.

The chain couples TRBV5-6 to TRBJ1-2; D is uncertain. With 6 bases removed from V and 3 bases from J, the gap between germline ends came to 12 bases. This CDR3 contains 13 residues. From germline, CDR1 is SGHDT and CDR2 YYEEEE. The CDR3 loop reads CASIGGWDYGYTF. CDR3 sequence (DNA): TGTGCCAGCATAGGAGGTTGGGACTATGGCTACACCTTC.

Only a few counts were recorded for this clonotype. The chain links TRBV5-1 to TRBJ2-7; 12 bases match TRBD1. This CDR3 is built from 16 residues. Germline V lookup: CDR1 SGHRS, CDR2 YFSETQ. The J segment lost 7 bases and the V segment lost 3 bases, leaving 11 bases of the junction unmatched. The CDR3 DNA sequence: TGCGCCAGCAGCTCCCTACCGGGACAGGGGGCGATGGAGCAGTACTTC. Translation gives CASSSLPGQGAMEQYF.

This rearrangement joins TRBV12-3 or TRBV12-4 to TRBJ1-1; TRBD1 might be the D (6 bases). The CDR3 loop spans 14 amino acids. The V end was cut by 4 bases, the J end by 4 bases, with 13 bases between. The CDR3 loop is CASSYYRVGTEAFF. The CDR3 DNA reads as TGTGCCAGCAGTTATTACAGGGTGGGCACTGAAGCTTTCTTT.